This TCR beta chain was retrieved from a study of cytomegalovirus exposure and HLA in healthy donors. Concerning this clone itself: Its antigen remains unidentified.

There are 15 residues in the CDR3. CDR1 and CDR2 from the germline V gene are KGHSH and LQKENI. Trimming removed 3 bases from V and 2 bases from J; junction bases left unmatched: 4. The PCR had 60 Vbeta and 13 Jbeta primers. Data came from immunoSEQ multiplex PCR; TCRdb stores just in-frame clones and leaves some out. The profile covers around 75,000 clones, with approximately 78% appearing a single time and 3% to 3.5% taken by the ten largest. Whole-study results and caveats: Roughly even sequencing depth across donors was the assumption behind the presence/absence analyses. A later analysis reportedly found that, within productive TCRs, an Asian-associated ancestry cluster had fewer N-insertions than the mean observed across the roughly 690 donors. It was only CMV serostatus that was available as immune exposure information. With later analysis, a missense DCLRE1C variant became linked to TCR beta V- and J-gene trimming.

V gene TRBV18 combines with J gene TRBJ1-1, with 9 bases aligning to TRBD1. The sequence was obtained from a man aged 35 to 55 in good health and CMV-seronegative. The specimen was PBMCs. CDR3 in amino acids: CASSPTDRGNTEAFF. Written as DNA, the CDR3 is TGTGCCAGCTCACCGACGGACAGGGGCAACACTGAAGCTTTCTTT.